These 26 T cell receptor beta chains share one sample of origin, sequenced in a study of post-analysis software for immune sequencing data. Their antigen targets remain unknown. cDNA libraries of TCR beta carried unique molecular identifiers. From the PCR reads, TCRdb called clonotypes with MiXCR, one entry per CDR3 protein. The sample yields about 770,000 distinct CDR3 sequences, roughly 50% seen once. Findings and limits, study-wide: Patients had higher frequencies than controls of roughly 5 TRBV segments, including TRBV5-6, TRBV5-1 and TRBV20-1.

Sequenced material: blood. These receptors were obtained from a girl aged 5 to 17 with multiple sclerosis.

In its sample, this clonotype was seen a few times. The chain combines TRBV20-1 with TRBJ2-7, with 11 nucleotides matching TRBD1. Near its end, the DNA agrees better with TRBJ2-5, so the J call may be wrong. This CDR3 has 17 amino acids. Germline V gene lookup returns CDR1 DFQATT and CDR2 SNEGSKA (reference sequence). As DNA, the CDR3 is TGCAGTGCTAGAGATCCGTTTGGACAGGGGGCGGGGGAGACCCAGTACTTC. Translation: CSARDPFGQGAGETQYF.

The chain couples TRBV3-1 to TRBJ2-7; D unclear. Germline V gives CDR1 LGHDT, CDR2 YNNKEL (reference sequence). CDR3 length equals 13 residues. Trimming removed 0 bases from V and 1 base from J, with 4 bases in between. The DNA for the CDR3 is TGTGCCAGCAGCCAAGATTTGTCCTACGAGCAGTACTTC. It is translated as CASSQDLSYEQYF.

This clonotype was observed a few times. The chain is built from TRBV29-1 and TRBJ2-1; D perhaps matches TRBD2 (5 bases). The CDR3 runs 13 residues. Per germline, CDR1 SQVTM and CDR2 ANQGSEA. V was pared by 6 bases and J by 1 base, with 10 bases between. The CDR3 loop reads CSVSLASYNEQFF. DNA of the CDR3: TGCAGCGTATCGCTAGCATCCTACAATGAGCAGTTCTTC.

This clonotype was counted at least ten times. An end of the junction does not agree with germline; a read error may underlie this. The chain carries TRBV5-1 and TRBJ2-5, with unresolved D. Germline V CDR1 and CDR2: SGHRS, YFSETQ. This CDR3 comprises 12 residues. The CDR3 region has the DNA TGTGCCAGCAGCTCCAACCAAGAGACCCAGTACTTC. It encodes CASSSNQETQYF.

This clonotype was counted between two and nine times. The rearrangement uses TRBV20-1 and TRBJ2-4; 9 bases map to TRBD2. TRBJ2-7 explains the end of the DNA better; the J call may be wrong. The CDR3 is 16 amino acids. Germline V gives CDR1 DFQATT, CDR2 SNEGSKA (reference sequence). The CDR3 bases are TGCAGTGCTAGGCATGCTTTGACTAGCGGTCGCTACGAGCAGTACTTC. Amino acids: CSARHALTSGRYEQYF.

The chain uses TRBV7-9 and TRBJ1-1; D not certain. Germline values: CDR1 SEHNR, CDR2 FQNEAQ (reference sequence). Trimming removed 3 bases from V and 8 bases from J, with 10 bases in between. The CDR3 has 12 residues. The CDR3 sequence: CASSFRTSEAFF. DNA for the CDR3: TGTGCCAGCAGCTTCCGGACGTCGGAAGCTTTCTTT.

The CDR3: CASSSRTDSYGYTF. CDR3 nucleotides: TGTGCCAGCTCATCCCGGACAGATAGTTATGGCTACACCTTC. The chain is built from TRBV18 and TRBJ1-2; perhaps TRBD1 as D (6 bases). CDR3 length: 14 residues. Trimming took off 5 bases at V and 5 bases at J, with 15 bases between the two ends. Germline CDR1 is KGHSH and CDR2 is LQKENI. The variable domain in full, with the rest retrieved from reference TRBV18 and TRBJ1-2, is NAGVMQNPRHLVRRRGQEARLRCSPMKGHSHVYWYRQLPEEGLKFMVYLQKENIIDESGMPKERFSAEFPKEGPSILRIQQVVRGDSAAYFCASSSRTDSYGYTFGSGTRLTVV.

This chain connects TRBV4-2 to TRBJ1-1, with a possible D match to TRBD1 (5 bases). Trimming took off 0 bases at V and 1 base at J, with 9 bases between the two ends. The CDR3 extends over 15 amino acids. The germline CDR1 and CDR2 sequences are LGHNA and YNFKEQ. The CDR3 sequence is CASSQEGRGNTEAFF. CDR3 bases: TGTGCCAGCAGCCAAGAGGGGCGAGGGAACACTGAAGCTTTCTTT.

This chain links TRBV15 with TRBJ2-3; TRBD1 aligns across 7 bases. Germline values: CDR1 LNHNV, CDR2 YYDKDF (reference sequence). The CDR3 has 16 residues. With V trimmed by 5 bases and J by 5 bases, 13 bases remained unmatched. CDR3: CATSSPCDRARDTQYF. CDR3 coding DNA: TGTGCCACCAGCTCCCCCTGTGACAGGGCTAGAGATACGCAGTATTTT.

The CDR3 DNA reads as TGCAGCGTTGTGCGGGGGAATGAGCAGTTCTTC. Encoded protein: CSVVRGNEQFF. The rearrangement links TRBV29-1 to TRBJ2-1; 7 positions match TRBD2. Germline trimming cut 4 bases from V and 7 bases from J; bases unmatched to any gene: 1. Germline CDR1 reads SQVTM; CDR2 reads ANQGSEA. The CDR3 runs 11 residues.

A few counts support this clonotype. The rearrangement uses TRBV29-1 and TRBJ1-1; D possibly corresponds to TRBD1 (5 bases). Per the germline V gene, CDR1 is SQVTM and CDR2 is ANQGSEA. The CDR3 consists of 14 residues. Trimming left V 3 bases short and J 0 bases short, with 11 bases between. The CDR3 spells CSVERDGMNTEAFF. The DNA of the CDR3 is TGCAGCGTTGAGAGGGACGGTATGAACACTGAAGCTTTCTTT.

This clonotype has just a few counts. This chain links TRBV6-1 with TRBJ1-2; TRBD1 matches at 9 bases. The germline gives CDR1 MNHNS, CDR2 SASEGT. The CDR3 runs to 17 residues. Trimming at V came to 5 bases and at J to 4 bases, leaving 14 bases not matched to a gene. In DNA, the CDR3 is TGTGCCAGCAGTCCGCTGACCGGACAGGGGAAAGGCTATGGCTACACCTTC. It specifies CASSPLTGQGKGYGYTF.

This clonotype was detected only a few times. CDR3 sequence (DNA): TGTGCCAGCAGCTTAGGGGGAGAGGCCAACGTCCTGACTTTC. The encoded protein is CASSLGGEANVLTF. The V call is TRBV5-5, the J call TRBJ2-6; D might be TRBD1 (6 bases). The CDR3 consists of 14 residues. The V and J ends lost 2 bases and 6 bases respectively, with 9 bases between them. In germline, CDR1 is SGHKS, CDR2 YYEKEE (reference sequence). Using reference TRBV5-5 and TRBJ2-6 for the parts outside the CDR3, the full variable domain is DAGVTQSPTHLIKTRGQQVTLRCSPISGHKSVSWYQQVLGQGPQFIFQYYEKEERGRGNFPDRFSARQFPNYSSELNVNALLLGDSALYLCASSLGGEANVLTFGAGSRLTVL.

The CDR3 coding sequence is TGTGCCAGCAGCTACCACACCAAAATTACCTACGAGCAGTACTTC. It is translated as CASSYHTKITYEQYF. The V gene is TRBV5-5, the J gene TRBJ2-7; D ambiguous. The V end was cut by 3 bases, the J end by 2 bases, with 15 bases between. Looked up from germline, CDR1 is SGHKS and CDR2 is YYEKEE (reference sequence). This CDR3 region has 15 residues.

The gene calls are TRBV15 and TRBJ2-1; 11 bases agree with TRBD2. J gave up 1 base and V 5 bases, and 4 bases lay outside the gene matches. Germline CDR1 and CDR2: LNHNV and YYDKDF (reference sequence). The CDR3 is 16 amino acids. CDR3 sequence: CATSGGLAESYNEQFF. DNA of the CDR3: TGTGCCACCAGCGGGGGACTAGCGGAGTCCTACAATGAGCAGTTCTTC. The whole variable domain, filled in from reference TRBV15 and TRBJ2-1, reads DAMVIQNPRYQVTQFGKPVTLSCSQTLNHNVMYWYQQKSSQAPKLLFHYYDKDFNNEADTPDNFQSRRPNTSFCFLDIRSPGLGDTAMYLCATSGGLAESYNEQFFGPGTRLTVL.

The chain links TRBV10-3 to TRBJ2-7, with 7 bases identical to TRBD2. CDR3 size: 15 residues. V trimming: 0 bases; J trimming: 6 bases; junction bases outside the gene matches: 8. The germline CDR1 and CDR2 sequences are ENHRY and SYGVKD. The CDR3 here is CAISESGRERGEQYF. Written as DNA, the CDR3 is TGTGCCATCAGTGAGTCGGGGCGGGAGCGGGGCGAGCAGTACTTC.

This rearrangement joins TRBV29-1 to TRBJ2-3; 8 bases agree with TRBD2. V gave up 5 bases and J gave up 0 bases; unmatched junction bases: 10. This CDR3 spans 16 amino acids. Germline lookup yields CDR1 SQVTM and CDR2 ANQGSEA. The CDR3 DNA follows: TGCAGCGTTCCCCGCGGTAGCGGGGATAGCACAGATACGCAGTATTTT. It yields the protein CSVPRGSGDSTDTQYF.

There are a few counts of this clonotype. V gene TRBV7-9 combines with J gene TRBJ2-1; D uncertain. This CDR3 contains 14 residues. The germline V and J ends were trimmed by 5 bases and 2 bases, with 10 bases remaining between them. Germline V gene data show CDR1 as SEHNR and CDR2 as FQNEAQ (reference sequence). CDR3: CASSPLAPYNEQFF. In DNA form, the CDR3 reads TGTGCCAGCAGCCCATTAGCTCCCTACAATGAGCAGTTCTTC. The entire variable domain, with the rest obtained from reference TRBV7-9 and TRBJ2-1, is as follows: DTGVSQNPRHKITKRGQNVTFRCDPISEHNRLYWYRQTLGQGPEFLTYFQNEAQLEKSRLLSDRFSAERPKGSFSTLEIQRTEQGDSAMYLCASSPLAPYNEQFFGPGTRLTVL.

The chain joins TRBV20-1 to TRBJ2-5; TRBD1 matches at 8 bases. CDR3 size: 13 residues. V lost 6 bases, J lost 11 bases, and 14 bases stayed unmatched. Germline V gene lookup returns CDR1 DFQATT and CDR2 SNEGSKA (reference sequence). CDR3 in amino acids: CSASRQGAREQYF. The CDR3 region has the DNA TGCAGTGCCAGTCGGCAGGGGGCTAGGGAGCAGTACTTC.

This clonotype was detected a few times. The chain uses TRBV12-3 or TRBV12-4 and TRBJ2-5, with no clear D. CDR3 length: 11 amino acids. The V end lost 1 base, the J end lost 9 bases, and 6 bases lay between the germline ends. The CDR3 loop reads CASSLERSQYF. The CDR3, as DNA: TGTGCCAGCAGTTTAGAAAGGTCCCAGTACTTC.

The DNA for the CDR3 is TGTGCCAGCAGGACGCTCCGACTAGCGGCCTCGAATGAGCAGTTCTTC. As protein: CASRTLRLAASNEQFF. V is TRBV6-1 and J is TRBJ2-1, with TRBD2 identical over 9 bases. CDR1 and CDR2 (germline): MNHNS, SASEGT. The CDR3 contains 16 residues. V lost 6 bases and J lost 7; bases outside the gene matches: 13.

The chain combines TRBV7-9 with TRBJ2-3; 9 nucleotides agree with TRBD1. V shed 5 bases, J shed 9 bases, and the junction held 9 bases outside the gene matches. The CDR3 sequence is 14 residues long. Germline V gene lookup returns CDR1 SEHNR and CDR2 FQNEAQ (reference sequence). CDR3: CASSHTDRGGTQYF. For the CDR3, the DNA is TGTGCCAGCAGCCATACGGACAGGGGAGGCACGCAGTATTTT.

In DNA, the CDR3 is TGCGCCAGCAGCCCCTCGACAGTTACCCAAGAGACCCAGTACTTC. This encodes CASSPSTVTQETQYF. The chain has TRBV4-3 and TRBJ2-7; a possible D gene is TRBD1 (5 bases). The DNA end favors TRBJ2-5, so the J call may be wrong. This CDR3 is built from 15 residues. Per the germline V gene, CDR1 is LGHNA and CDR2 is YSLEER.

The chain combines TRBV2 with TRBJ2-1; D could derive from TRBD1 or TRBD2 (6 bases each). V lost 1 base, J lost 7 bases, and 14 bases lay in between. Germline assignment: CDR1 SNHLY and CDR2 FYNNEI. The CDR3 has 15 residues. The CDR3 DNA reads as TGTGCCAGCAGTGAAGTTACCGGGGGCCTGAATGAGCAGTTCTTC. Its translation is CASSEVTGGLNEQFF.

The rearrangement links TRBV20-1 to TRBJ2-7, with 7 positions matching TRBD1. The germline gives CDR1 DFQATT, CDR2 SNEGSKA (reference sequence). CDR3 length equals 14 residues. Germline trimming cut 1 base from V and 1 base from J; bases unmatched to any gene: 4. Written as DNA, the CDR3 is TGCAGTGCTAGAGCCCCCAGGGGGTCCTACGAGCAGTACTTC. Its translation: CSARAPRGSYEQYF.

The table lists this clonotype with a count of one. A read error may account for a junction end that differs from germline. The gene calls are TRBV7-8 and TRBJ1-2; D is unresolved. The CDR3 is 15 amino acids. CDR1 and CDR2 from the germline V gene are SGHVS and FQNEAQ. The CDR3: CASSLAKVTPHGCTF. CDR3 DNA sequence: TGTGCCAGCAGCTTAGCTAAGGTCACACCTCATGGCTGCACCTTC.